This TCR beta chain stems from a study of early T cells in non-severe SARS-CoV-2 infection. Study-wide background: The study sequenced bulk RNA from unsorted whole blood, with chains unpaired. Study-wide points: The VDJdb matching leaned toward anti-spike CD8 responses and overlooked private and CD4 specificities.

Each cDNA molecule carried a unique molecular identifier. TCRdb itself ran the 5' RACE reads through MiXCR, one entry per CDR3 protein. The sample holds around 40,000 distinct CDR3 sequences, 5.9% seen once. This clonotype was recorded many times. Its target is not known. The germline gene is not matched at one end of the junction; a read error may be the cause. CDR3 size: 15 residues. Germline V gene sequence: CDR1 SSHAT, CDR2 FNYEAQ (reference sequence). This chain connects TRBV7-7 to TRBJ2-7, with a weak D call TRBD2 (6 bases). This TCR came from an adult who was a healthcare worker with PCR-confirmed SARS-CoV-2 infection or an uninfected control (not recorded which). The sequencing sample was made of whole blood. The CDR3 DNA is TGTGCTAGCAGCTTAGCGCGGGACCCTGGGTACGAGCAGTACTTC. This sequence encodes CASSLARDPGYEQYF.